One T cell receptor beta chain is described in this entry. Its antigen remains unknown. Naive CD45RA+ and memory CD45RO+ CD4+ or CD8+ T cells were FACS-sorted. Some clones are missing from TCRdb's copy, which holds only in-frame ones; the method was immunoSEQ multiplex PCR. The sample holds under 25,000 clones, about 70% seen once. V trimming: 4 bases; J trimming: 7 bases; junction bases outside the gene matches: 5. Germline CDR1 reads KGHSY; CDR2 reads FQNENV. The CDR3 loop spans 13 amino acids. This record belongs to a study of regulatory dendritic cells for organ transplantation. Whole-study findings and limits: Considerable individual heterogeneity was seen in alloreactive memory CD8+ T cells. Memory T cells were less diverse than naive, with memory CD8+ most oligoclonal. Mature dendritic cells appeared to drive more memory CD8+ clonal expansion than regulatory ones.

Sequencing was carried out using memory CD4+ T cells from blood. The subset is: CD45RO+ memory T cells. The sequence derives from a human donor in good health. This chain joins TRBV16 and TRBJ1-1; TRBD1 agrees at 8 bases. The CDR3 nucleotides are TGTGCCAGCAGCCCGACAGGGGCGGGTGAAGCTTTCTTT. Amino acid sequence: CASSPTGAGEAFF.